This T cell receptor beta chain was captured in a study of PD-L1 blockade in urothelial cancer. There are 17 residues in the CDR3. Losses at the gene ends were 0 bases for V and 5 bases for J; bases not matched to a gene: 8. Germline V gene data show CDR1 as SGHRS and CDR2 as YFSETQ. The repertoire was sequenced with immunoSEQ multiplex PCR; TCRdb's copy has only in-frame clones and lacks some. The sample lists about 41,000 clones, 82% occurring once. The starting material was PBMCs, obtained around atezolizumab (anti-PD-L1) treatment. The chain employs TRBV5-1 and TRBJ2-5, with TRBD2 matching 12 bases. This TCR derives from a man in his sixties with urothelial cancer. DNA for the CDR3: TGCGCCAGCAGCTTGGCTCTAGCGGGGGGGCCTGGGGAGACCCAGTACTTC. Protein sequence: CASSLALAGGPGETQYF.